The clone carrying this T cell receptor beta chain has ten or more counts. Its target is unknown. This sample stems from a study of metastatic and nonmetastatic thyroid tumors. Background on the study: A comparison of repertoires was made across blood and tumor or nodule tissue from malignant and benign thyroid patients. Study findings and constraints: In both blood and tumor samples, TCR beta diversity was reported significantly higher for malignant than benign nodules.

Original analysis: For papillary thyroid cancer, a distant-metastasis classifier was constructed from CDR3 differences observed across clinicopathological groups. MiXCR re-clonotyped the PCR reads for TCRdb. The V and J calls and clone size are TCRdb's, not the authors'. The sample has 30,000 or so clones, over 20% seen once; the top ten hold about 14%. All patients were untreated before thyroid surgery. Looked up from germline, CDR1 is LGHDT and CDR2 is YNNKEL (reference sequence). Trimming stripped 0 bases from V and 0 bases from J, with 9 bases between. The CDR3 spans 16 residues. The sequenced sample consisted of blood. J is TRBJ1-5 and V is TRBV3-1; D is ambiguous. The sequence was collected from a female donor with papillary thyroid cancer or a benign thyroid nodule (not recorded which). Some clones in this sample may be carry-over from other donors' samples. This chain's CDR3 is CASSQDIDYSNQPQHF. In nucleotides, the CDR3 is TGTGCCAGCAGCCAAGATATTGATTATAGCAATCAGCCCCAGCATTTT.